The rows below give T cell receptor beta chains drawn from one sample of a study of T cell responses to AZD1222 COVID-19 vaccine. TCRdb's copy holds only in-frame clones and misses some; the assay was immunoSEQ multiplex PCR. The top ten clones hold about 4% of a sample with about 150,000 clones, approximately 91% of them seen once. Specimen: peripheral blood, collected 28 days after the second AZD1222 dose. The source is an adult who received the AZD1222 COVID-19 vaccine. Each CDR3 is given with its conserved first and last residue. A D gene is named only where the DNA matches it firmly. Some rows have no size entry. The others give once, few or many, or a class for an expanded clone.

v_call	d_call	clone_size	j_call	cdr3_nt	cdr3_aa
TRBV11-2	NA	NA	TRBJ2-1	TGTGCCAGCAGCTTAAACCTAGACTCCTACAATGAGCAGTTCTTC	CASSLNLDSYNEQFF
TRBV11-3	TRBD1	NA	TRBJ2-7	TGTGCCAGCAGCTTCCAGACAGGGGGCTTAGAGCAGTACTTC	CASSFQTGGLEQYF
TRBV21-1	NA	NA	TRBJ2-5	TGTGCCAGCAGCAAAGCGCTTTCGTGGGGGCCCTGCCAAGAGACCCAGTACTTC	CASSKALSWGPCQETQYF
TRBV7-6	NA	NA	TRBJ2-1	TGTGCCAGCAGCATTAGCAGGGAGCAGTTCTTC	CASSISREQFF
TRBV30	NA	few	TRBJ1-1	TGTGCCTGGAGTGGCGAAGAAACAGGCAGGGACACTGAAGCTTTCTTT	CAWSGEETGRDTEAFF
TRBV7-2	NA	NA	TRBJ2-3	TGTGCCAGCAGACTGCCCAGCACACTGCAGTATTTT	CASRLPSTLQYF
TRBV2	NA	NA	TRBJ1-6	TGTGCCAGCAGGTGGAGGGGCCTTAATAATTCACCCCTCCACTTT	CASRWRGLNNSPLHF
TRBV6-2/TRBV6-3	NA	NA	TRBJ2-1	TGTGCCAGCAGTTACGGGGATGAGCAGTTCTTC	CASSYGDEQFF
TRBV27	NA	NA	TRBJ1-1	TGTGCCAGCAGTTTAGAGGGATTGGACACTGAAGCTTTCTTT	CASSLEGLDTEAFF
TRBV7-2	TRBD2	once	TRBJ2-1	TGTGCCAGCAGCTTTACTAGCGGGAATTACAATGAGCAGTTCTTC	CASSFTSGNYNEQFF
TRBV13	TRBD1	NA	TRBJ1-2	TGTGCCAGCAGCGTAGGGGGGGGACAGGGATACGGTGGCTACACCTTC	CASSVGGGQGYGGYTF
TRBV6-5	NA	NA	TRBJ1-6	TGTGCCAGCAGTCCCGCCCAGAATTCACCCCTCCACTTT	CASSPAQNSPLHF
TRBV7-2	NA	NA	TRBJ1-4	TGTGCCAGCAGCTTAGGCCCCATCGCCGGGGGGAAAAGTGAAAAACTGTTTTTT	CASSLGPIAGGKSEKLFF
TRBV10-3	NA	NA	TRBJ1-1	TGTGCCATCTCCCAAGTTTCGGAAGCTTTCTTT	CAISQVSEAFF
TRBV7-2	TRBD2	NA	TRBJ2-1	TGTGCCAGCAGCAGAGGACTAGCGGGAGTAAATGAGCAGTTCTTC	CASSRGLAGVNEQFF
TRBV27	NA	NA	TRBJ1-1	TGTGCCAGCAGTTTACTACAGAACACTGAAGCTTTCTTT	CASSLLQNTEAFF
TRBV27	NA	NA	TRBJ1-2	TGTGCCAGCCGGACGGGGAACTATGGCTACACCTTC	CASRTGNYGYTF
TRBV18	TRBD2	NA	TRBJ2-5	TGTGCCAGCTCACCACCTAGCCTGGCGGGGGGCTCAGAGACCCAGTACTTC	CASSPPSLAGGSETQYF
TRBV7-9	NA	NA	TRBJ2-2	TGTGCCAGCAGAGCAGTAGGGCCCGGGGAGCTGTTTTTT	CASRAVGPGELFF
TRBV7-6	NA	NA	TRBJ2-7	TGTGCCAGCAGCTTAGAAATTGCGGCGGAACCGAAGCAGTACTTC	CASSLEIAAEPKQYF
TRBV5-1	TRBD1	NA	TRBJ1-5	TGCGCCAGCAGCTTGGCTGGGACAGGGTACCAGCCCCAGCATTTT	CASSLAGTGYQPQHF
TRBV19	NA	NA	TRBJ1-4	TGTGCCAGTAGTATCGGGAGTGGCGAAAAACTGTTTTTT	CASSIGSGEKLFF
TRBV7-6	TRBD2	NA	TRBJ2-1	TGTGCCAGCAGCTTGACTAGCGGGAGTACTGAGCAGTTCTTC	CASSLTSGSTEQFF
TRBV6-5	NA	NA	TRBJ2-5	TGTGCCAGCAGGGGACTCGCCCCGTCCCAGTACTTC	CASRGLAPSQYF
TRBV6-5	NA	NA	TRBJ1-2	TGTGCCAGCAGTTACTCGATGGGGCAATACGGCTACACCTTC	CASSYSMGQYGYTF
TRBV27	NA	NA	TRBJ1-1	TGTGCCAGCAGTTTCCTAACTGGTGAAGCTTTCTTT	CASSFLTGEAFF
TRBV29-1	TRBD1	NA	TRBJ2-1	TGCAGCGTTTCCGACAGGGGGCCAGGCAATGAGCAGTTCTTC	CSVSDRGPGNEQFF
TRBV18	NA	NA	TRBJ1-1	TGTGCCAGCTCACCATTGACAGCTATGAACACTGAAGCTTTCTTT	CASSPLTAMNTEAFF
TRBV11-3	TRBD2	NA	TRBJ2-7	TGTGCCAGCAGCTTACTAGCGGACTCCTACGAGCAGTACTTC	CASSLLADSYEQYF
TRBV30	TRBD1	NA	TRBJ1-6	TGTGCCTGGAGTCGACAGGGGGAGGCGGATTCACCCCTCCACTTT	CAWSRQGEADSPLHF
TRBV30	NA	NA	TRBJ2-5	TGTGCCTGGAGTAAACGACAGTTAAAAGAGACCCAGTACTTC	CAWSKRQLKETQYF
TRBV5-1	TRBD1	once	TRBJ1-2	TGCGCCAGCAGCTTGGGACAGGGTCAGTATGGCTACACCTTC	CASSLGQGQYGYTF
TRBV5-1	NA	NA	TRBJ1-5	TGCGCCAGCAGCTTGGGAGGGGACAGCAATCAGCCCCAGCATTTT	CASSLGGDSNQPQHF
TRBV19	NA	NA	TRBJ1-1	TGTGCCAGTAGTATCCCAGGCCCGCCGTTGAACACTGAAGCTTTCTTT	CASSIPGPPLNTEAFF
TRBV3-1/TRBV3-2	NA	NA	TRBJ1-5	TGTGCCAGCAGCCAAGCCCAGGGGCTGGATCAGCCCCAGCATTTT	CASSQAQGLDQPQHF
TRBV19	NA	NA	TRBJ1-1	TGTGCCAGTAGTATAGGGTGGAGGGCACCCACTGAAGCTTTCTTT	CASSIGWRAPTEAFF
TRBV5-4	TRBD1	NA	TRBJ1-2	TGTGCCAGCAGCCCACGACAGGGGGCATCGGGGTATGGCTACACCTTC	CASSPRQGASGYGYTF
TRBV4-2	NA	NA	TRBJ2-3	TGTGCCAGCAGCCCCCTGGGGGGGGGCGTCCTCACAGATACGCAGTATTTT	CASSPLGGGVLTDTQYF
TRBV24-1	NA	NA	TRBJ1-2	TGTGCCACCAGTGATTCTTCCCATTTCCGGGACTGGGCGGGCGTCACCTTC	CATSDSSHFRDWAGVTF
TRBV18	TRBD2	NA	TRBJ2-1	TGTGCCAGCTCACCCCCCGTAGATAGCGGGAGAAATGAGCAGTTCTTC	CASSPPVDSGRNEQFF
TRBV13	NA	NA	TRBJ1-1	TGTGCCAGCAGCTTTACTAAAGTAAGAGCTTTCTTT	CASSFTKVRAFF
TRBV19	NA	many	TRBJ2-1	TGTGCCAGTAGTATCGGACTGGACTACAATGAGCAGTTCTTC	CASSIGLDYNEQFF
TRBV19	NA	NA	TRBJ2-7	TGTGCCAGTAGTATTTTGGGCTACGAGCAGTACTTC	CASSILGYEQYF
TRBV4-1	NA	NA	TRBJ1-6	TGCGCCAGCAGCCCCCCTCAATATAATTCACCCCTCCACTTT	CASSPPQYNSPLHF
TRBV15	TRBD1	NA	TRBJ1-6	TGTGCCACCAGCAGAATTCGTATGGACAGGGCTTCACCCCTCCACTTT	CATSRIRMDRASPLHF